This TCR beta chain was profiled in a study of blood T cell repertoires in COVID-19. Trimming left V 3 bases short and J 2 bases short, with 12 bases between. The CDR3 runs to 15 residues. Per germline, CDR1 SGHVS and CDR2 FQNEAQ. Sequenced by immunoSEQ multiplex PCR; TCRdb stores in-frame clones only, minus some. The data hold roughly 370,000 clones, with about 87% observed a single time. Recovery meant two consecutive negative NP/OP PCR tests, professional clearance, or resolved symptoms. The clonotype originates from a woman aged 45-65 years who had recovered from COVID-19. Source material: PBMCs or T cells enriched from blood (not recorded which). V is TRBV7-8 and J is TRBJ2-3; a weak D match, TRBD2 (6 bases). The CDR3 spells CASSFAGTATDTQYF. In DNA form, the CDR3 reads TGTGCCAGCAGCTTTGCAGGGACTGCCACAGATACGCAGTATTTT.